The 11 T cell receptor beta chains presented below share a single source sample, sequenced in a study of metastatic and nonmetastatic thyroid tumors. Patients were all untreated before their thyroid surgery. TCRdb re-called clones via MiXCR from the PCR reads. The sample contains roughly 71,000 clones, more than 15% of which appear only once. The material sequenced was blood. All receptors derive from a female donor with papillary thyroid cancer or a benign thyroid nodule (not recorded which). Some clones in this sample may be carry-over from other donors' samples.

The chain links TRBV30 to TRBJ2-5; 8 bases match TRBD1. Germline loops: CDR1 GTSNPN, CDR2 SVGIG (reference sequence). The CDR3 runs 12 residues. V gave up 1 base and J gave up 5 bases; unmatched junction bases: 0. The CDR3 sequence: CAWSGQGETQYF. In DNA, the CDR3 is TGTGCCTGGAGTGGACAGGGGGAGACCCAGTACTTC.

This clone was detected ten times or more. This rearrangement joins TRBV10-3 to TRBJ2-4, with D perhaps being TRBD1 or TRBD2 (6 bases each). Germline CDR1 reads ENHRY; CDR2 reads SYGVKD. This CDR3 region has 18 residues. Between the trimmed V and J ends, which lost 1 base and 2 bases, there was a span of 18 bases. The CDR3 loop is CAISEYDGGVGTKNIQYF. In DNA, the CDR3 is TGTGCCATCAGTGAGTACGACGGGGGCGTCGGAACCAAAAACATTCAGTACTTC.

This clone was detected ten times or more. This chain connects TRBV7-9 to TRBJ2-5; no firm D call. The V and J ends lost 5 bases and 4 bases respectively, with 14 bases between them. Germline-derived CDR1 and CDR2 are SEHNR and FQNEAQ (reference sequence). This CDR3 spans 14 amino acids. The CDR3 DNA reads TGTGCCAGCAGCCGGGCCTCCCAACGAGAGACCCAGTACTTC. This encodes CASSRASQRETQYF.

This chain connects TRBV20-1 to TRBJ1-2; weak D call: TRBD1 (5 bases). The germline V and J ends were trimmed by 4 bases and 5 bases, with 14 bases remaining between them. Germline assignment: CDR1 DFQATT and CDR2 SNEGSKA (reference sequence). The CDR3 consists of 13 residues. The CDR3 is CSAIGGLTYGYTF. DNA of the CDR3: TGCAGTGCTATTGGGGGACTAACTTATGGCTACACCTTC.

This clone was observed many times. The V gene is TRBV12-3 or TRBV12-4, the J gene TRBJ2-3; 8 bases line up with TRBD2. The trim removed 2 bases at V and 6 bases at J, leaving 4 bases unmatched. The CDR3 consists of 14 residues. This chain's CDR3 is CASSLHSGDDTQYF. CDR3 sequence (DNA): TGTGCCAGCAGTTTACATAGCGGGGATGATACGCAGTATTTT.

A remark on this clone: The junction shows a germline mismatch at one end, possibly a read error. As DNA, the CDR3 is TGTGCCAGCAGCCACCGGGACAGCAACACCGGTGAGCTGTTTTTT. Protein: CASSHRDSNTGELFF. The chain uses TRBV7-9 and TRBJ2-2; 7 bases line up with TRBD1. This CDR3 region has 15 residues. Germline V gives CDR1 SEHNR, CDR2 FQNEAQ (reference sequence).

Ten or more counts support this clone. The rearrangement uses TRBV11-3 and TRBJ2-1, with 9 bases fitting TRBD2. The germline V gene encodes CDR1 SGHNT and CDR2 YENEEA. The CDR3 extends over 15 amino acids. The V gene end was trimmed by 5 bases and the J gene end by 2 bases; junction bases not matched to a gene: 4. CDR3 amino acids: CASSPSSGTYNEQFF. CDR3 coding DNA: TGTGCCAGCAGCCCCTCTAGCGGGACCTACAATGAGCAGTTCTTC.

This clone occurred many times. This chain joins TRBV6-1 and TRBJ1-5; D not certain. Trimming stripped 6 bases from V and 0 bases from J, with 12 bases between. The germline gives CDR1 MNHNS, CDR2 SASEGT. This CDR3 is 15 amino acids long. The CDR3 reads CASRMELRSNQPQHF. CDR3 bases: TGTGCCAGCAGGATGGAACTCCGTAGCAATCAGCCCCAGCATTTT.

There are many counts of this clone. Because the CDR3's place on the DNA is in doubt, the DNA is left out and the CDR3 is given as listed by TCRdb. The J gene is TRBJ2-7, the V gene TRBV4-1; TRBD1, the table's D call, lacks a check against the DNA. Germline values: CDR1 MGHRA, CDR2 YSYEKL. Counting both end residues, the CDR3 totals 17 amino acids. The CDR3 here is CASSHRRAGTGEHEQYF.

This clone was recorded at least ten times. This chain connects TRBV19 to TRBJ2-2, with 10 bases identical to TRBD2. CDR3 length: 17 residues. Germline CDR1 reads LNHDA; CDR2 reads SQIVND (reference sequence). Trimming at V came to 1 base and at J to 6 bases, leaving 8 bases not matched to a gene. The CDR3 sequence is CASSIVLAGDRAGELFF. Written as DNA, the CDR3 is TGTGCCAGTAGTATAGTCCTAGCGGGAGATCGGGCCGGGGAGCTGTTTTTT.

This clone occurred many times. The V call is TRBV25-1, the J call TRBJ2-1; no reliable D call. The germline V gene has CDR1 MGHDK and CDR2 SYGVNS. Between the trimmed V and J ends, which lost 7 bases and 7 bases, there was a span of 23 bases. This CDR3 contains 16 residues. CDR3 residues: CASNREGQNEGNEQFF. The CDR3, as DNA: TGTGCCAGCAATAGAGAAGGCCAGAACGAAGGGAATGAGCAGTTCTTC.